This T cell receptor beta chain was obtained from a study of graft-versus-host responses after intestinal transplantation. On the study more broadly: Multivisceral, liver-intestinal, or isolated intestinal transplants were given to recipients.

Turning to this clone: Its specificity is unknown.

Germline V CDR1 and CDR2: MNHNS, SASEGT. There are 14 residues in the CDR3. The V segment lost 10 bases and the J segment 1 base; nucleotides outside the gene matches: 6. Tissue processing of the graft released intraepithelial and lamina propria lymphocytes from it. Sequencing was performed with immunoSEQ multiplex PCR; in TCRdb, only in-frame clones are kept and a portion is missing. The table records thousands of clones, under 70% of them present only once. General observations from the study: Allograft graft-versus-host to host-versus-graft clonal ratios ran high in patients with graft-donor T cell macrochimerism. Some GvH clones appeared in ileal mucosa or blood before recipient bone marrow.

The sequenced sample was ileum tissue, obtained roughly 50 days after transplant. The clonotype comes from a human patient who received an intestinal transplant, so some T cells may come from the graft donor. The chain uses TRBV6-1 and TRBJ1-1; 10 nucleotides line up with TRBD1. For the CDR3, the DNA is TGTGCCACCGACAGGGGGCTTGGGAACACTGAAGCTTTCTTT. As protein: CATDRGLGNTEAFF.